These 32 T cell receptor beta chains share one sample of origin, sequenced in a study of blood T cells in healthy people across ages. A second PCR of 7 to 11 cycles used a sample-barcoded 5' primer and a J-beta primer mix. TCRdb ran MiXCR on the 5' RACE reads and lists one entry per CDR3 protein. There are 1.5 million to 2 million distinct CDR3 sequences in the sample; around 50% occur only once, and around 2.1% lies in the top ten. Sequenced material: blood. These receptors all stem from a woman aged 40 to 55 in good health.

V is TRBV5-6 and J is TRBJ1-5, with 8 bases lining up with TRBD1. Germline V lookup: CDR1 SGHDT, CDR2 YYEEEE. Trimming removed 1 base from V and 5 bases from J; junction bases left unmatched: 5. The CDR3 is 15 amino acids. CDR3 sequence (DNA): TGTGCCAGCAGCTTGACGACAGGGGCCTATCAGCCCCAGCATTTT. Translating gives CASSLTTGAYQPQHF.

Notes on this clonotype: A junction end diverges from the germline sequence, so it may reflect a read error. This chain connects TRBV7-7 to TRBJ2-5; possible D gene TRBD1, 6 bases. The CDR3 is made up of 15 amino acids. Per germline, CDR1 SSHAT and CDR2 FNYEAQ (reference sequence). The DNA of the CDR3 is TGTGCTAGCAGCTTACAGGGAACGATTGGAGAGACCCAGTACTTC. Translating it yields CASSLQGTIGETQYF.

There are a few counts of this clonotype. This sequence joins TRBV24-1 and TRBJ1-2, with 7 bases that match TRBD1. J was trimmed by 9 bases and V by 7 bases; bases with no gene match: 10. Germline V gene sequence: CDR1 KGHDR, CDR2 SFDVKD. The CDR3 contains 13 residues. The CDR3 bases are TGTGCCACCAGCCGGACAGGCGATAGAAGCTACACCTTC. Protein sequence: CATSRTGDRSYTF.

The chain uses TRBV7-2 and TRBJ2-5, with unresolved D. The CDR3 is made up of 14 amino acids. Germline values: CDR1 SGHTA, CDR2 FQGNSA. The V and J ends lost 1 base and 5 bases respectively, with 11 bases between them. The CDR3 region is CASSLGLDFETQYF. DNA of the CDR3: TGTGCCAGCAGCTTAGGGCTAGACTTCGAGACCCAGTACTTC.

A word on this clonotype: Mismatch with germline at one junction end may stem from a read error. CDR3 bases: TGCAGCGGTGAACTGGTTACTGAAGCTTTCTTT. It codes for CSGELVTEAFF. The rearrangement uses TRBV29-1 and TRBJ1-1, with no clear D. Germline V gene sequence: CDR1 SQVTM, CDR2 ANQGSEA. The CDR3 sequence is 11 residues long.

V is TRBV7-9 and J is TRBJ1-2; maybe TRBD1 (5 bases). Germline V CDR1 and CDR2: SEHNR, FQNEAQ (reference sequence). The CDR3 is made up of 14 amino acids. Trimming cost V 7 bases and J 3 bases, with 15 bases left between them. The CDR3 region is CASIPGQGDYGYTF. The CDR3 DNA follows: TGTGCCAGCATCCCTGGGCAGGGCGACTATGGCTACACCTTC.

The chain recombines TRBV20-1 with TRBJ2-5; perhaps TRBD1 as D (5 bases). Trimming took off 5 bases at V and 1 base at J, with 11 bases between the two ends. CDR3 size: 13 residues. Per the germline V gene, CDR1 is DFQATT and CDR2 is SNEGSKA (reference sequence). The chain's CDR3 is CSAADRFQETQYF. The CDR3 DNA follows: TGCAGTGCTGCCGACAGATTCCAAGAGACCCAGTACTTC.

The genes are TRBV12-3 or TRBV12-4 and TRBJ1-2; 8 positions agree with TRBD1. The CDR3 contains 14 residues. V lost 7 bases to trimming and J lost 7 bases; unmatched junction nucleotides: 11. DNA for the CDR3: TGTGCCAGCATTCCGGCCGGGACAGGAGGTGGCTACACCTTC. Encoded protein: CASIPAGTGGGYTF.

V usage is TRBV27 and J usage is TRBJ2-1; the match to TRBD1 covers 10 bases. Germline trimming cut 8 bases from V and 4 bases from J; bases unmatched to any gene: 5. Germline assignment: CDR1 MNHEY and CDR2 SMNVEV (reference sequence). The CDR3 sequence is 14 residues long. CDR3 loop: CASGDRGPYNEQFF. CDR3 DNA: TGTGCCAGCGGGGACAGGGGCCCATACAATGAGCAGTTCTTC.

This clonotype was detected only a few times. The V gene is TRBV25-1, the J gene TRBJ2-1; D is possibly TRBD2 (6 bases). The CDR3 consists of 15 residues. V shed 2 bases and J shed 5 bases, with 13 bases lying between them. Germline V gene lookup returns CDR1 MGHDK and CDR2 SYGVNS. The CDR3 sequence: CASSEGGRGHNEQFF. The CDR3, as DNA: TGTGCCAGCAGTGAAGGAGGGAGAGGGCACAATGAGCAGTTCTTC.

The rearrangement links TRBV12-3 or TRBV12-4 to TRBJ1-2; D remains unclear. The CDR3 spans 14 residues. Trimming stripped 6 bases from V and 7 bases from J, with 18 bases between. CDR3 DNA sequence: TGTGCCAGCAGCTCAGCGCCCCATGGCCTTGGCTACACCTTC. Translation: CASSSAPHGLGYTF.

This clonotype was counted only a few times. This sequence joins TRBV24-1 and TRBJ2-1; TRBD2 matches 7 bases. CDR1 and CDR2 (germline): KGHDR, SFDVKD. The CDR3 has 23 residues. Trimming took 0 bases from V and 0 from J; bases not matched to a gene: 22. The CDR3 loop reads CATSDLQSSGVCFAKSSYNEQFF. DNA for the CDR3: TGTGCCACCAGTGATTTGCAATCCAGCGGGGTATGCTTTGCTAAGAGCTCCTACAATGAGCAGTTCTTC.

This clonotype was recorded only once. The J gene is TRBJ1-1, the V gene TRBV7-2; D uncertain. This CDR3 has 12 amino acids. V was trimmed by 1 base and J by 7 bases, leaving 7 bases between them. CDR1 is SGHTA and CDR2 is FQGNSA in the germline V gene. The CDR3 coding sequence is TGTGCCAGCAGCTTAGGGCCCCGTGAAGCTTTCTTT. The encoded protein is CASSLGPREAFF.

The V call is TRBV20-1, the J call TRBJ2-7; weak D call: TRBD1 (6 bases). This CDR3 is built from 14 residues. Germline CDR1 DFQATT, CDR2 SNEGSKA (reference sequence). The V and J ends lost 2 bases and 3 bases respectively, with 14 bases between them. CDR3 sequence reads: CSARLDRRYYEQYF. The DNA of the CDR3 is TGCAGTGCTAGACTTGACAGGCGCTACTACGAGCAGTACTTC.

Only a few counts were recorded for this clonotype. The rearrangement joins TRBV4-3 to TRBJ1-2, with D possibly being TRBD1 (5 bases). The V gene lost 2 bases and the J gene lost 4 bases, with 20 bases spanning the gap. Germline V CDR1 and CDR2: LGHNA, YSLEER. The CDR3 loop spans 17 amino acids. In nucleotides, the CDR3 is TGCGCCAGCAGCCAATTTCCCACCGGGACCCAGTTCTATGGCTACACCTTC. This translates into CASSQFPTGTQFYGYTF.

The table lists this clonotype with a few counts. This chain uses TRBV20-1 with TRBJ1-2; no definite D call. The V gene lost 1 base and the J gene lost 6 bases, with 15 bases spanning the gap. Germline CDR1 reads DFQATT; CDR2 reads SNEGSKA (reference sequence). CDR3 length: 14 residues. The chain's CDR3 is CSARAQEVGNGYTF. The CDR3 DNA follows: TGCAGTGCTAGAGCCCAGGAAGTGGGGAATGGCTACACCTTC.

The V gene is TRBV13, the J gene TRBJ2-5; D may be TRBD2 (5 bases). The CDR3 consists of 13 residues. The V end was cut by 3 bases, the J end by 3 bases, with 8 bases between. CDR1 and CDR2 from the germline V gene are PRHDT and FYEKMQ (reference sequence). The CDR3 reads CASSFRGKETQYF. In nucleotides, the CDR3 is TGTGCCAGCAGCTTTCGGGGAAAAGAGACCCAGTACTTC.

This clonotype was seen more than once but under ten times. This chain's CDR3 is CASSLATSGIINNEQFF. DNA for the CDR3: TGTGCCAGCAGCTTAGCTACGTCAGGGATTATAAACAATGAGCAGTTCTTC. The rearrangement joins TRBV7-2 to TRBJ2-1; D is possibly TRBD1 (5 bases). The CDR3 totals 17 residues. With 0 bases removed from V and 5 bases from J, the gap between germline ends came to 17 bases. The germline V gene has CDR1 SGHTA and CDR2 FQGNSA.

The table lists this clonotype with a count of one. The gene calls are TRBV6-6 and TRBJ2-3; 10 bases map to TRBD2. This CDR3 is 16 amino acids long. The V gene end was trimmed by 6 bases and the J gene end by 0 bases; junction bases not matched to a gene: 6. CDR1 and CDR2 from the germline V gene are MNHNY and SVGAGI (reference sequence). The chain's CDR3 is CASRRKRGGSTDTQYF. The CDR3 nucleotides read TGTGCCAGCAGGAGGAAGCGGGGGGGGAGCACAGATACGCAGTATTTT.

This sequence joins TRBV5-1 and TRBJ1-2; D possibly corresponds to TRBD1 (6 bases). The V end lost 4 bases, the J end lost 4 bases, and 14 bases lay between the germline ends. The CDR3 is 14 residues long. CDR1 SGHRS and CDR2 YFSETQ come from the germline V gene. Here the CDR3 reads CASSPSGEPYGYTF. As DNA, the CDR3 is TGCGCCAGCAGCCCCTCAGGGGAGCCCTATGGCTACACCTTC.

There are a few counts of this clonotype. The chain employs TRBV12-3 or TRBV12-4 and TRBJ2-5, with 9 bases identical to TRBD2. This CDR3 is 14 amino acids long. The V gene end was trimmed by 6 bases and the J gene end by 4 bases; junction bases not matched to a gene: 6. The CDR3 loop reads CASSPSGVGETQYF. CDR3 DNA: TGTGCCAGCAGCCCTAGCGGGGTCGGAGAGACCCAGTACTTC.

The rearrangement links TRBV20-1 to TRBJ1-2; no reliable D call. CDR3 length: 14 amino acids. The V and J ends lost 1 base and 7 bases respectively, with 16 bases between them. The germline CDR1 and CDR2 sequences are DFQATT and SNEGSKA (reference sequence). The CDR3 region has the DNA TGCAGTGCTAGAGTTGAAGTTTTGGCTAGTGGCTACACCTTC. Amino acids: CSARVEVLASGYTF.

The V gene is TRBV4-3, the J gene TRBJ2-1; the D is unclear. With 4 bases removed from V and 7 bases from J, the gap between germline ends came to 14 bases. In germline, CDR1 is LGHNA, CDR2 YSLEER. This CDR3 is built from 14 residues. The DNA for the CDR3 is TGCGCCAGCAGCCCCACGCAACTCCGGAATGAGCAGTTCTTC. Translating it yields CASSPTQLRNEQFF.

This chain links TRBV20-1 with TRBJ2-1; D is perhaps TRBD2 (5 bases). In germline, CDR1 is DFQATT, CDR2 SNEGSKA (reference sequence). The CDR3 is 13 residues long. Trimming shortened V by 0 bases and J by 13 bases, and 16 bases separated the two germline ends. CDR3 sequence reads: CSAREAAGVTQFF. CDR3 DNA: TGCAGTGCTAGAGAGGCCGCCGGGGTGACCCAGTTCTTC.

The chain is built from TRBV6-2 or TRBV6-3 and TRBJ2-3, with TRBD1 matching 7 bases. CDR1 and CDR2 from the germline V gene are MNHEY and SVGEGT. V gave up 6 bases and J gave up 9 bases; unmatched junction bases: 12. This CDR3 has 14 amino acids. Here the CDR3 reads CASSPEPTGSTQYF. DNA for the CDR3: TGTGCCAGCAGCCCCGAGCCGACAGGGAGCACGCAGTATTTT.

The V gene is TRBV6-2 or TRBV6-3, the J gene TRBJ2-7; a weak D match, TRBD2 (6 bases). Germline CDR1 and CDR2: MNHEY and SVGEGT. The ends were cut back, 5 bases at V and 6 bases at J, with 14 bases in the middle. The CDR3 has 13 amino acids. The CDR3 region is CASSGLRDSEQYF. The CDR3 DNA is TGTGCCAGCAGTGGGCTCCGGGACTCCGAGCAGTACTTC.

This chain uses TRBV7-2 with TRBJ1-1; D is unresolved. This CDR3 has 15 residues. Per the germline V gene, CDR1 is SGHTA and CDR2 is FQGNSA. Trimming cost V 1 base and J 5 bases, with 14 bases left between them. This CDR3 is CASSLEQTLHTEAFF. The CDR3 bases are TGTGCCAGCAGCTTAGAACAGACCCTACATACTGAAGCTTTCTTT. Based on the CDR3 plus reference TRBV7-2 and TRBJ1-1, the full variable domain is GAGVSQSPSNKVTEKGKDVELRCDPISGHTALYWYRQSLGQGLEFLIYFQGNSAPDKSGLPSDRFSAERTGGSVSTLTIQRTQQEDSAVYLCASSLEQTLHTEAFFGQGTRLTVV.

V usage is TRBV5-1 and J usage is TRBJ1-1; D is undetermined. The CDR3 has 14 residues. Trimming removed 0 bases from V and 4 bases from J, with 10 bases in between. Germline assignment: CDR1 SGHRS and CDR2 YFSETQ. The CDR3, as DNA: TGCGCCAGCAGCTTGGGCGGGGATATCACTGAAGCTTTCTTT. Residues: CASSLGGDITEAFF.

With regard to this clonotype: A junction boundary mismatches the germline segment, possibly from a read error. The chain uses TRBV12-3 or TRBV12-4 and TRBJ2-7; 11 bases map to TRBD2. The DNA end lines up better with TRBJ2-5; the J call may be wrong. The CDR3 has 16 amino acids. The CDR3 DNA reads as TGTGCCCGCAGTTTAGCGGGGACTAGCGGAGTAGAGACCCAGTACTTC. The encoded protein is CARSLAGTSGVETQYF.

This sequence joins TRBV7-9 and TRBJ2-1, with 9 bases aligning to TRBD1. Germline CDR1 is SEHNR and CDR2 is FQNEAQ (reference sequence). The V and J ends lost 1 base and 7 bases, in that order; junction bases with no gene match: 5. There are 15 residues in the CDR3. CDR3 DNA sequence: TGTGCCAGCAGCTTAGGACAGGGGGTGACTAATGAGCAGTTCTTC. This codes for CASSLGQGVTNEQFF.

The chain couples TRBV21-1 to TRBJ2-1. TRBV21-1 is assigned pseudogene status. This CDR3 has 15 amino acids. CDR3 sequence: CASSNSGESFNEQFF. CDR3 coding DNA: TGTGCCAGCAGCAACTCCGGGGAGTCATTCAATGAGCAGTTCTTC.

This clonotype was seen only once. The V call is TRBV15, the J call TRBJ2-3; D gene unclear. CDR3 size: 15 residues. The germline V and J ends were trimmed by 1 base and 3 bases, with 11 bases remaining between them. Germline V gives CDR1 LNHNV, CDR2 YYDKDF (reference sequence). CDR3 nucleotides: TGTGCCACCAGCAGAGGTAGCCACCTTACAGATACGCAGTATTTT. Encoded protein: CATSRGSHLTDTQYF.